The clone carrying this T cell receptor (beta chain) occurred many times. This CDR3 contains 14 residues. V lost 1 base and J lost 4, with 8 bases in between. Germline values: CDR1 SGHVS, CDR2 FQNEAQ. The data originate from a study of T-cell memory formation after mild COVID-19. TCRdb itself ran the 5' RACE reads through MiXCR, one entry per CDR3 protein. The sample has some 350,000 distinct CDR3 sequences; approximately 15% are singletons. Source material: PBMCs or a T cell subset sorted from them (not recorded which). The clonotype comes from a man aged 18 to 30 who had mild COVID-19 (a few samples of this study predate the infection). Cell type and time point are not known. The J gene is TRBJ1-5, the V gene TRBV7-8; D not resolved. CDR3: CASSLGSRNQPQHF. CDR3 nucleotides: TGTGCCAGCAGCTTAGGCAGCCGTAATCAGCCCCAGCATTTT. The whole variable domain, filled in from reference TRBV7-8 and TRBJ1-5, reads GAGVSQSPRYKVAKRGQDVALRCDPISGHVSLFWYQQALGQGPEFLTYFQNEAQLDKSGLPSDRFFAERPEGSVSTLKIQRTQQEDSAVYLCASSLGSRNQPQHFGDGTRLSIL.